A single sample gave rise to the 23 T cell receptor beta chains below, sequenced in a study of blood T cell repertoires in COVID-19. Only in-frame clones appear in the TCRdb table, and some are missing; sequencing was by immunoSEQ multiplex PCR. Seen here are around 250,000 clones, 86% observed once, and the top ten hold approximately 6%. The sequenced material came from peripheral blood. All receptors derive from a woman aged 80 or over with COVID-19, enrolled during active disease.

The chain has TRBV28 and TRBJ2-3, with TRBD1 matching over 9 bases. Germline CDR1 reads MDHEN; CDR2 reads SYDVKM. Germline trimming cut 2 bases from V and 1 base from J; bases unmatched to any gene: 7. This CDR3 region has 17 residues. As DNA, the CDR3 is TGTGCCAGCAGTTTACCTGGGACAGGGAAGGGCACAGATACGCAGTATTTT. This codes for CASSLPGTGKGTDTQYF. The full variable domain, its missing parts supplied by reference TRBV28 and TRBJ2-3, is DVKVTQSSRYLVKRTGEKVFLECVQDMDHENMFWYRQDPGLGLRLIYFSYDVKMKEKGDIPEGYSVSREKKERFSLILESASTNQTSMYLCASSLPGTGKGTDTQYFGPGTRLTVL.

This clone turned up a few times. V and J are TRBV27 and TRBJ1-2; 7 positions agree with TRBD1. This CDR3 is 14 amino acids long. Trimming removed 5 bases from V and 8 bases from J; junction bases left unmatched: 11. Germline lookup yields CDR1 MNHEY and CDR2 SMNVEV (reference sequence). CDR3 amino acids: CASSQPRTGRGYTF. In DNA, the CDR3 is TGTGCCAGCAGTCAACCTAGGACAGGAAGGGGCTACACCTTC.

The chain carries TRBV12-3 or TRBV12-4 and TRBJ1-5; 7 bases are shared with TRBD1. The V segment lost 8 bases and the J segment 3 bases; nucleotides outside the gene matches: 4. The CDR3 has 13 amino acids. CDR3 protein: CASGGQLNQPQHF. The CDR3 DNA sequence: TGTGCCAGCGGGGGACAGCTCAATCAGCCCCAGCATTTT.

This chain joins TRBV5-4 and TRBJ1-2; no definite D call. There are 16 residues in the CDR3. Germline V lookup: CDR1 SGHNT, CDR2 YYREEE (reference sequence). The V end lost 0 bases, the J end lost 1 base, and 13 bases lay between the germline ends. The CDR3 nucleotides read TGTGCCAGCAGCTTGGCCGCAGGACTCCTTAACTATGGCTACACCTTC. This sequence encodes CASSLAAGLLNYGYTF.

The chain uses TRBV10-2 and TRBJ2-1, with D possibly matching TRBD1 (5 bases). The V and J ends lost 1 base and 9 bases respectively, with 16 bases between them. CDR1 is WSHSY, CDR2 SAAADI, per germline. The CDR3 is 15 residues long. The CDR3 coding sequence is TGCGCCAGCAGTGAGTTAAGGGGTTCACAAAGTGAGCAGTTCTTC. The encoded protein is CASSELRGSQSEQFF.

The chain couples TRBV19 to TRBJ2-3, with 8 bases that match TRBD1. The CDR3 has 14 residues. The ends lost 7 bases at V and 1 base at J; junction bases unmatched: 4. Germline V lookup: CDR1 LNHDA, CDR2 SQIVND (reference sequence). CDR3 protein: CASTLGQGTDTQYF. CDR3 bases: TGTGCCAGTACTCTGGGACAGGGCACAGATACGCAGTATTTT. Full variable domain (rest looked up from reference TRBV19 and TRBJ2-3): DGGITQSPKYLFRKEGQNVTLSCEQNLNHDAMYWYRQDPGQGLRLIYYSQIVNDFQKGDIAEGYSVSREKKESFPLTVTSAQKNPTAFYLCASTLGQGTDTQYFGPGTRLTVL.

The rearrangement uses TRBV2 and TRBJ1-1; D ambiguous. The ends were cut back, 2 bases at V and 11 bases at J, with 15 bases in the middle. The CDR3 runs to 13 residues. Per germline, CDR1 SNHLY and CDR2 FYNNEI. In nucleotides, the CDR3 is TGTGCCAGCAGTGAAAGGAACGGAGGTGATGCTTTCTTT. Translated, it gives CASSERNGGDAFF.

This clone was seen only a few times. The CDR3 sequence is CASSNRGGPGGGDQPQHF. The CDR3 DNA sequence: TGTGCCAGCAGCAACAGGGGGGGACCCGGAGGAGGGGATCAGCCCCAGCATTTT. J is TRBJ1-5 and V is TRBV3-1 (or the pseudogene TRBV3-2), with 8 positions matching TRBD1. The V segment lost 5 bases and the J segment 5 bases; nucleotides outside the gene matches: 17. Germline loops: CDR1 LGHDT, CDR2 YNNKEL (reference sequence). This CDR3 comprises 18 residues.

V gene TRBV20-1 combines with J gene TRBJ2-7, with D perhaps TRBD2 (7 bases). The CDR3 length is 12 residues. Germline V gene lookup returns CDR1 DFQATT and CDR2 SNEGSKA (reference sequence). The ends were cut back, 3 bases at V and 6 bases at J, with 12 bases in the middle. CDR3 loop: CSASRGAGEQYF. Written as DNA, the CDR3 is TGCAGTGCTAGTCGGGGGGCAGGCGAGCAGTACTTC.

A single count supports this clone. The rearrangement uses TRBV3-1 (or the pseudogene TRBV3-2) and TRBJ1-3, with D perhaps matching TRBD1 (6 bases). This CDR3 spans 16 amino acids. The germline CDR1 and CDR2 sequences are LGHDT and YNNKEL (reference sequence). V lost 1 base and J 0 bases, leaving 10 bases between the germline ends. The chain's CDR3 is CASSQATGSSGNTIYF. In DNA form, the CDR3 reads TGTGCCAGCAGCCAAGCGACAGGCAGCTCTGGAAACACCATATATTTT.

In its sample, this clone was seen once. The chain links TRBV5-4 to TRBJ1-4; 10 nucleotides align to TRBD1. CDR1 and CDR2 (germline): SGHNT, YYREEE (reference sequence). The CDR3 length is 15 residues. The J segment lost 8 bases and the V segment lost 0 bases, leaving 4 bases of the junction unmatched. CDR3: CASSLGGQGREKLFF. As DNA, the CDR3 is TGTGCCAGCAGCTTGGGGGGACAGGGGAGAGAAAAACTGTTTTTT.

This chain uses TRBV5-1 with TRBJ1-1, with TRBD1 matching 8 bases. This CDR3 has 15 amino acids. Germline CDR1 SGHRS, CDR2 YFSETQ. Trimming cost V 4 bases and J 3 bases; bases outside gene matches: 8. CDR3 bases: TGCGCCAGCAGCGCCAGGGGGCGTCTTGACACTGAAGCTTTCTTT. This sequence encodes CASSARGRLDTEAFF.

This clone has a single count. The rearrangement links TRBV30 to TRBJ1-5; a weak D match, TRBD1 (5 bases). The germline V and J ends were trimmed by 2 bases and 2 bases, with 10 bases remaining between them. Germline lookup yields CDR1 GTSNPN and CDR2 SVGIG (reference sequence). This CDR3 is built from 14 residues. The CDR3 reads CAWSHGAGNQPQHF. The DNA of the CDR3 is TGTGCCTGGAGTCATGGGGCTGGCAATCAGCCCCAGCATTTT. The entire variable domain, with the rest obtained from reference TRBV30 and TRBJ1-5, is as follows: SQTIHQWPATLVQPVGSPLSLECTVEGTSNPNLYWYRQAAGRGLQLLFYSVGIGQISSEVPQNLSASRPQDRQFILSSKKLLLSDSGFYLCAWSHGAGNQPQHFGDGTRLSIL.

The chain recombines TRBV19 with TRBJ2-5; D is perhaps TRBD1 (5 bases). The CDR3 loop spans 13 amino acids. V dropped 5 bases and J dropped 7 bases, with 14 bases sitting between them. The germline V gene has CDR1 LNHDA and CDR2 SQIVND (reference sequence). The CDR3 here is CASSARPRGTQYF. CDR3 DNA sequence: TGTGCCAGTAGTGCCCGTCCTAGGGGGACCCAGTACTTC.

This chain links TRBV19 with TRBJ1-1; D is perhaps TRBD1 (6 bases). Germline CDR1 LNHDA, CDR2 SQIVND (reference sequence). The CDR3 covers 14 residues. V was shortened by 5 bases and J by 1 base, with 11 bases between the two germline ends. CDR3 sequence reads: CASSVGQTNTEAFF. CDR3 bases: TGTGCCAGTAGTGTAGGACAGACGAACACTGAAGCTTTCTTT.

This clone showed up just a few times. This chain links TRBV28 with TRBJ1-2, with D perhaps TRBD1 (5 bases). Trimming took 3 bases from V and 10 from J, leaving 12 bases between them. Per the germline V gene, CDR1 is MDHEN and CDR2 is SYDVKM. CDR3 length equals 12 residues. The CDR3 nucleotides are TGTGCCAGCAGTTTTGTCCGGGGGGACTACACCTTC. Protein sequence: CASSFVRGDYTF.

J is TRBJ1-1 and V is TRBV10-1, with 10 bases identical to TRBD1. Germline V lookup: CDR1 WNHNN, CDR2 SYGVQD (reference sequence). The CDR3 length is 16 residues. Trimming cost V 6 bases and J 0 bases; bases outside gene matches: 7. The DNA of the CDR3 is TGCGCCAGCAGCCCGGGACAGGGGTACATGAACACTGAAGCTTTCTTT. The encoded protein is CASSPGQGYMNTEAFF.

The chain has TRBV6-2 or TRBV6-3 and TRBJ1-6; D is perhaps TRBD1 (5 bases). The CDR3 is made up of 16 amino acids. Trimming took off 2 bases at V and 7 bases at J, with 15 bases between the two ends. Germline CDR1 reads MNHEY; CDR2 reads SVGEGT. The CDR3 sequence: CASSYPQGGSNSPLHF. CDR3 sequence (DNA): TGTGCCAGCAGTTACCCGCAGGGAGGTTCGAATTCACCCCTCCACTTT.

Here the CDR3 DNA reads TGTGCCATCAGTGAGGGGAGCCCTGGAGGGTATGGCTACACCTTC. Translated: CAISEGSPGGYGYTF. The rearrangement uses TRBV10-3 and TRBJ1-2; D is unclear. Germline V gene data show CDR1 as ENHRY and CDR2 as SYGVKD. Trimming left V 2 bases short and J 5 bases short, with 15 bases between. There are 15 residues in the CDR3.

This sequence joins TRBV7-8 and TRBJ2-4, with 11 nucleotides matching TRBD2. Germline V gives CDR1 SGHVS, CDR2 FQNEAQ. V lost 1 base and J lost 2; bases outside the gene matches: 10. CDR3 length: 19 residues. The CDR3 sequence: CASSLDVAGGTRSKNIQYF. In nucleotides, the CDR3 is TGTGCCAGCAGCTTAGATGTAGCGGGGGGGACCAGATCCAAAAACATTCAGTACTTC.

The rearrangement links TRBV28 to TRBJ1-2; D is possibly TRBD1 (5 bases). CDR1 and CDR2 from the germline V gene are MDHEN and SYDVKM. The CDR3 covers 15 residues. Trimming took 5 bases from V and 3 from J, leaving 16 bases between them. The CDR3 spells CASSPSPGRDYGYTF. For the CDR3, the DNA is TGTGCCAGCAGTCCGAGCCCCGGCAGGGACTATGGCTACACCTTC.

The chain links TRBV6-2 or TRBV6-3 to TRBJ2-2, with TRBD1 as a possible D gene (5 bases). Germline CDR1 reads MNHEY; CDR2 reads SVGEGT. The CDR3 is 15 residues long. Trimming stripped 0 bases from V and 6 bases from J, with 11 bases between. CDR3 protein: CASSYSRGRAGELFF. The DNA for the CDR3 is TGTGCCAGCAGTTACTCTAGGGGAAGGGCCGGGGAGCTGTTTTTT.

This clone was seen more than once but under ten times. The chain employs TRBV4-2 and TRBJ1-2; the D gene is possibly TRBD1 (5 bases). CDR3 length: 13 amino acids. Looked up from germline, CDR1 is LGHNA and CDR2 is YNFKEQ. V lost 5 bases and J 7 bases, leaving 14 bases between the germline ends. In nucleotides, the CDR3 is TGTGCCAGCAGCTTTGGGGGGGGAGGTGGCTACACCTTC. Encoded protein: CASSFGGGGGYTF.